This record covers a single TCR beta chain. The table lists this clonotype with many counts. Its antigen remains undetermined. Base qualities were left out, and no much larger clone turns up one base away. The data were obtained in a study of T cells in Graves' hyperthyroidism and ophthalmopathy (dated by TCRdb to the late 2010s). The study in broad terms: Peripheral blood was sampled at the time of initial diagnosis, prior to any treatment. To identify TCR V-J signatures that set the groups apart, the researchers used a discovery cohort of 100 patients, made up of some 41 with Graves' ophthalmopathy and 57 with stable Graves' hyperthyroidism. Prospective prediction of ophthalmopathy was tested in an independent validation cohort of 18 to 20 hyperthyroidism patients and around 16 patients who later progressed to ophthalmopathy. The 95 to 100 discovery patients were randomly divided into training and test sets at a 7:3 ratio. In addition, the study compared T-cell repertoires in thyroid tissue and in blood from 6 or 7 Graves' hyperthyroidism patients. After sampling, hyperthyroidism patients received methimazole starting at 30 mg daily, and ophthalmopathy patients received high-dose intravenous methylprednisolone. TCR Vbeta CDR3 sequencing of 120 to 150 peripheral blood samples (under 45 ophthalmopathy, around 80 hyperthyroidism and around 17 progressor patients) is reported in the paper. Results the study describes overall, beyond this receptor: In validation, the model predicted progression to ophthalmopathy a median of approximately 6.6 months before onset, with roughly 71% sensitivity and almost 75% specificity. Blood samples also contained most of the expanded thyroid clonotypes (frequency above 0.001), which suggests that blood repertoires may reflect thyroid immune responses. A model built on a 13 V-J signature distinguished ophthalmopathy from stable hyperthyroidism, reaching about 88% sensitivity and 81% to 83% specificity in cross-validation and 80%/75% in testing. Sample size was not statistically predetermined, and investigators were not blinded to group allocation.

The hyperthyroidism patients were between 18 and 65 years old and newly diagnosed, with a disease duration of less than 2 months. Exclusion was applied to patients with uncontrolled infections, other autoimmune diseases, pregnancy or lactation. Diagnoses were established on the basis of clinical symptoms, serum thyroxine and TRAb, thyroid ultrasound, and orbital computed tomography. Blood from progressor patients was collected at the time of first diagnosis with hyperthyroidism, before any ophthalmopathy symptoms had appeared. Ficoll-Paque density gradient centrifugation was used to isolate PBMCs from about 10 ml of fresh peripheral blood. Progressor patients were first diagnosed with Graves' hyperthyroidism and then developed ophthalmopathy during follow-up. Trizol reagent was used to extract total RNA, and RNA quality was then checked on an Agilent 2100 Bioanalyzer. The germline ends are 11 bases apart after V is trimmed by 5 bases and J by 6 bases. From its cysteine to its phenylalanine, the CDR3 spans 13 amino acids. The retained sequence is limited to the CDR3, 39 bases, with the frame set at the first base. CDR1 and CDR2, per the germline V gene, are SGHTA and FQGNSA.

Amplification of TCR beta CDR3 regions was carried out from RNA transcripts. The TCR CDR3 was subjected to a first round of RT-PCR using the HTBI primer set and the Qiagen OneStep RT-PCR kit. A second multiplex PCR round built the libraries, followed by size selection and purification. Sequencing of the libraries was done on an Illumina HiSeq2000 using paired-end 100 bp reads. In the paper's pipeline: SOAPnuke was used to process the raw data, removing reads that contained adapters or uncalled bases, had a mean Phred below 15, or lacked an exact match to the constant primer or identifier. High-quality paired reads were merged using COPE v1.2.5, and each unique nucleotide sequence was defined as a clonotype. MiTCR v1.1 was used to align the clonotypes against IMGT TRBV, TRBD and TRBJ reference segments. Only V-J combinations with frequency above 0.0001, covering approximately 99% of repertoires, were analysed. A TCS score was defined as the ratio between F50 (clonal expansion) and ExV (chaos), using BLOSUM62-based TCRdist between CDR3 peptides within each V-J. Welch's t-statistics and random forest reduced several hundred V-J features to roughly 13, which were used in a naive Bayes classifier (R e1071). TCRdb reprocessing: public reads trimmed at Q25 with fastp, clones called with MiXCR, in-frame beta chains kept. Each entry is one CDR3 protein sequence, shown with its most common DNA and genes. The V and J calls shown here were made by TCRdb, not taken from the authors' results. The sample records around 300,000 distinct CDR3 sequences, about an eighth of which are singletons. The leading ten clones occupy around 7.9% of the sample.

This TCR was recovered from a woman between 25 and 40 years old with Graves' hyperthyroidism that later progressed to Graves' ophthalmopathy. The sample comprised blood. The chain is assembled from TRBV7-2 and TRBJ2-1; the D segment cannot be called with confidence. The CDR3 here reads CASSRKDRNEQFF. The sequenced DNA: TGTGCCAGCAGCAGAAAGGATCGCAATGAGCAGTTCTTC. Here the CDR3 is joined to the reference TRBV7-2 and TRBJ2-1 genes, and the full variable domain is: GAGVSQSPSNKVTEKGKDVELRCDPISGHTALYWYRQSLGQGLEFLIYFQGNSAPDKSGLPSDRFSAERTGGSVSTLTIQRTQQEDSAVYLCASSRKDRNEQFFGPGTRLTVL.